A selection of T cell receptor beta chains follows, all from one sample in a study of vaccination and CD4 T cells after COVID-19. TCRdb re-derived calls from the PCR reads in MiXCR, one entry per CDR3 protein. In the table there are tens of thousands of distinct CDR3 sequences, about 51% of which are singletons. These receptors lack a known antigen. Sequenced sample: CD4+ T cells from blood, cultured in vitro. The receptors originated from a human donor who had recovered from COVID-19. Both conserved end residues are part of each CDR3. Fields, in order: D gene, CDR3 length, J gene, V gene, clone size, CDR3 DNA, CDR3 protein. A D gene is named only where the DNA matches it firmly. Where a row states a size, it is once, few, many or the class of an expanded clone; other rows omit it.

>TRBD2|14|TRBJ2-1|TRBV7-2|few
TGTGCCAGCAGCCTAGCGGGAGGAGGGAATGAGCAGTTCTTC
CASSLAGGGNEQFF
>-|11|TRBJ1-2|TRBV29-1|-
TGCAGCGTTGAAGGCGCCTATGCCTACACCTTC
CSVEGAYAYTF
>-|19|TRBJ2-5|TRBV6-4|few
TGTGCCAGCAGTATACCCCGTGGTAGCGGTAATCCCAGACAAGAGACCCAGTACTTC
CASSIPRGSGNPRQETQYF
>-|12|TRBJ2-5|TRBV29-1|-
TGCAGCGTTGATCCGGGAAAAGAGACCCAGTACTTC
CSVDPGKETQYF
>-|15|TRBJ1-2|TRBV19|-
TGTGCCAGTAGTGACCGGACAATGGGGAGCTATGGCTACACCTTC
CASSDRTMGSYGYTF
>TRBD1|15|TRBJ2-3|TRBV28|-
TGTGCCAGCAGTTACAGGACAGGGCCGGGGGATACGCAGTATTTT
CASSYRTGPGDTQYF
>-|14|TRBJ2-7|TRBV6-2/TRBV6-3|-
TGTGCCAGCAGGGGACGGAGGGAGACCTACGAGCAGTACTTC
CASRGRRETYEQYF
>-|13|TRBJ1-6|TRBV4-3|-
TGCGCCAGCAGCCAGGTCATTAATTCACCCCTCCACTTT
CASSQVINSPLHF
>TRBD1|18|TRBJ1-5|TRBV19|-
TGTGCCAGTAGTTGGGGGGGACAGGTCCTGAGAGGCAATCAGCCCCAGCATTTT
CASSWGGQVLRGNQPQHF
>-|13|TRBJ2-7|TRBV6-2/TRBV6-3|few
TGTGCCAGCAGGCTCTCTGGGGCCTACGAGCAGTACTTC
CASRLSGAYEQYF
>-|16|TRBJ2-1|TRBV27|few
TGTGCCAGCAGTTTGAGCAGCGGTCATCCCATAAAGGAGCAGTTCTTC
CASSLSSGHPIKEQFF
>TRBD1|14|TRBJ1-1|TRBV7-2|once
TGTGCCAGCAGCCCTCGACAGGGCTGGACTGAAGCTTTCTTT
CASSPRQGWTEAFF
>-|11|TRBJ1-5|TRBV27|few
TGTGTCTCGGGGCTGAAACAGCCCCAGCATTTT
CVSGLKQPQHF
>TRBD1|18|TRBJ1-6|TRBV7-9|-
TGTGCCAGCAGCCGCGCCATGGGACAGCCTCACTATAATTCACCCCTCCACTTT
CASSRAMGQPHYNSPLHF
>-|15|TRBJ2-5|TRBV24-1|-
TGTGCCACCAGTGATTTCCGACCCGAAGGGGAGACCCAGTACTTC
CATSDFRPEGETQYF
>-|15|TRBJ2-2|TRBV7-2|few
TGTGCCAGCAGTCCACAGGGTACGAACACCGGGGAGCTGTTTTTT
CASSPQGTNTGELFF
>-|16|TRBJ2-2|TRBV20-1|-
TGCAGTGCTAGAGAAGGCAGGGGTGGGCATACCGGGGAGCTGTTTTTT
CSAREGRGGHTGELFF
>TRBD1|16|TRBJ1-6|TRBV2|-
TGTGCCAGCAGTAAGGGGAGGGGGCAGCGAAATTCACCCCTCCACTTT
CASSKGRGQRNSPLHF
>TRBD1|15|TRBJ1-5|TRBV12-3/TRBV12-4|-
TGTGCCAGCAGGGGACAAGGGACAGGGAATCAGCCCCAGCATTTT
CASRGQGTGNQPQHF
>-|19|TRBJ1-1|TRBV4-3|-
TGCGCCAGCAGCCAAATGAGAGGATCCGCTCCTTCTTTGAACACTGAAGCTTTCTTT
CASSQMRGSAPSLNTEAFF
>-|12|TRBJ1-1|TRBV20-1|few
TGCAGTGCTAGCTCACGAGCTGCTGAAGCTTTCTTT
CSASSRAAEAFF
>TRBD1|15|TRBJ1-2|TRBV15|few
TGTGCCACCAGCAGAGACCCCGGGACAGGCTATGGCTACACCTTC
CATSRDPGTGYGYTF
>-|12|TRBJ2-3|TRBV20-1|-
TGCAGTGCTAGAGACGACACAGATACGCAGTATTTT
CSARDDTDTQYF
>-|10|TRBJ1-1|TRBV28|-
TGTGCCAGCAGGGGGACTGTGGCTTTCTTT
CASRGTVAFF
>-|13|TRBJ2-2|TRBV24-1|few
TGTGCCACCAGTGACACGAACACCGGGGAGCTGTTTTTT
CATSDTNTGELFF
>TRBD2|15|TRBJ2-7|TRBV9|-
TGTGCCAGCAGCGTAGGGGACGGGAGGGTTAACGAGCAGTACTTC
CASSVGDGRVNEQYF
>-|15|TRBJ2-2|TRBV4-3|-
TGCGCCAGCAGCTCGGACCGGTTGAACACCGGGGAGCTGTTTTTT
CASSSDRLNTGELFF
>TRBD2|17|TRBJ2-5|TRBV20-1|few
TGCAGTGCTAGAGATAATCGGGTAGCGGGAGGGAGGGAGACCCAGTACTTC
CSARDNRVAGGRETQYF
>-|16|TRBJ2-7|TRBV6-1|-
TGTGCCAGCACAGGATTGGAGGGCCCTAGCTCCTACGAGCAGTACTTC
CASTGLEGPSSYEQYF
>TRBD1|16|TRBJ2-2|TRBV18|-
TGTGCCAGCTCACCGACCGGGACAGCAGCTACCGGGGAGCTGTTTTTT
CASSPTGTAATGELFF
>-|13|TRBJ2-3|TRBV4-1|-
TGCGCCAGCAGCCAAGATGGGGCAGATACGCAGTATTTT
CASSQDGADTQYF
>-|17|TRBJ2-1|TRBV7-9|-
TGTGCCAGCAGCCTTCAACCCGTGTGGAGCTCCTACAATGAGCAGTTCTTC
CASSLQPVWSSYNEQFF
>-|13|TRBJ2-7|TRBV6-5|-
TGTGCCAGCAGTTCAACAGGCTCCTACGAGCAGTACTTC
CASSSTGSYEQYF
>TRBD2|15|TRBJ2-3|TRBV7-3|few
TGTGCCAGCAGCCTCACTAGCGGGAGTACAGATACGCAGTATTTT
CASSLTSGSTDTQYF
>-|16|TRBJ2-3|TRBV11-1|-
TGTGCCAGCAGCCACAGGAGGGCTCCCCCCACAGATACGCAGTATTTT
CASSHRRAPPTDTQYF
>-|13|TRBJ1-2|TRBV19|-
TGTGCCAGTAGTCTTCGCGACTCCTATGGCTACACCTTC
CASSLRDSYGYTF
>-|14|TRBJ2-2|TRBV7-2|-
TGTGCCAGCAGCTTCGGACTCAGGACCGGGGAGCTGTTTTTT
CASSFGLRTGELFF
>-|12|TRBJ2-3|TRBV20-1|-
TGCAGTGCCTTTAGTTACACAGATACGCAGTATTTT
CSAFSYTDTQYF
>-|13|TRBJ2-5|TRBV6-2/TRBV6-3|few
TGTGCCAGCAGAGGGCAGGGCCAAGAGACCCAGTACTTC
CASRGQGQETQYF
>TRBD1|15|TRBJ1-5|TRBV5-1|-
TGCGCCAGCAGCCCCGGACAGGGGGGTAATCAGCCCCAGCATTTT
CASSPGQGGNQPQHF
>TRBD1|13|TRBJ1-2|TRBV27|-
TGTGCCAGCAGCTTCACAGGGGGCTCTGGCTACACCTTC
CASSFTGGSGYTF
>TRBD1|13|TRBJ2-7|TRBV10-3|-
TGTGCCACCACCGGGACAGGGCCGGGGGAGCAGTACTTC
CATTGTGPGEQYF
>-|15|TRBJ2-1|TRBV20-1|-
TGCAGTGCTAGAGTCCCACCGAGCTCCTACAATGAGCAGTTCTTC
CSARVPPSSYNEQFF
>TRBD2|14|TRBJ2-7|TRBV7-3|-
TGTGCCAGCAGCCCCGGAGCGGGGGTGTACGAGCAGTACTTC
CASSPGAGVYEQYF
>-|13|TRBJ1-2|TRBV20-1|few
TGCAGTGCTACTTTCGCGCAGGGCCATGGCTACACCTTC
CSATFAQGHGYTF